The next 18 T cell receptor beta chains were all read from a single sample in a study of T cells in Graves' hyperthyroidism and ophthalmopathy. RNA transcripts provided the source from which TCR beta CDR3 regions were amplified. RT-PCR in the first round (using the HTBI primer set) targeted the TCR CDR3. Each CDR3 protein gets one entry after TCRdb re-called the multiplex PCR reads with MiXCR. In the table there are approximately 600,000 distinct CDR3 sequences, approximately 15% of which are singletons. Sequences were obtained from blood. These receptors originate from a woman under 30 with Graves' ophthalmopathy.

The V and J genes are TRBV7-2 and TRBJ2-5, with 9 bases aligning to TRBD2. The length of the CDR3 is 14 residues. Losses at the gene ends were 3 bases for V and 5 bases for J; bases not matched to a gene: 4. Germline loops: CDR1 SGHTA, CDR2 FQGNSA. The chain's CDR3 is CASSFAGGRETQYF. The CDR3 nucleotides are TGTGCCAGCAGCTTTGCGGGGGGGCGGGAGACCCAGTACTTC.

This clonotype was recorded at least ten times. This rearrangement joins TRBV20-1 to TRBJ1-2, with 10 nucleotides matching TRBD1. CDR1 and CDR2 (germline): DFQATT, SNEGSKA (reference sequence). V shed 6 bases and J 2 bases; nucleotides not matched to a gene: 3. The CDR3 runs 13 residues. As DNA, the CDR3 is TGCAGTGCCCTGGGACAGGGGAACTATGGCTACACCTTC. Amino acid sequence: CSALGQGNYGYTF.

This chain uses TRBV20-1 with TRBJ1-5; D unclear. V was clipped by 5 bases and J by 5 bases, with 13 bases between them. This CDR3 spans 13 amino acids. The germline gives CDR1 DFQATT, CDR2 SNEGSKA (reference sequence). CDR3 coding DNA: TGCAGTGCTGCGGACGGACTCTATCAGCCCCAGCATTTT. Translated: CSAADGLYQPQHF.

Here the CDR3 DNA reads TGTGCCAGCAGTGAACCCGACCTAGGCAGGTTGAACACTGAAGCTTTCTTT. Its protein product is CASSEPDLGRLNTEAFF. This chain joins TRBV2 and TRBJ1-1; no definite D call. Per the germline V gene, CDR1 is SNHLY and CDR2 is FYNNEI. Deletions cut 2 bases from V and 0 bases from J, with 16 bases between. This CDR3 has 17 amino acids.

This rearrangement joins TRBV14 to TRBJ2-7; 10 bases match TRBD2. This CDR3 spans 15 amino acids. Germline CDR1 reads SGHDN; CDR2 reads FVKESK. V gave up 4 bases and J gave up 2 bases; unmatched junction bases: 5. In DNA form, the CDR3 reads TGTGCCAGCAGCCCCCGACTAGCGGGTACCTACGAGCAGTACTTC. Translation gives CASSPRLAGTYEQYF.

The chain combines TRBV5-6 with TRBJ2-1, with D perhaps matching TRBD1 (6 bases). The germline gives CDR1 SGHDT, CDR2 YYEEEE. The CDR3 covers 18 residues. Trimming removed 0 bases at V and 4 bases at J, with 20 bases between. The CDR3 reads CASSLAAPKAGVYNEQFF. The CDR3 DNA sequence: TGTGCCAGCAGCTTGGCAGCGCCCAAGGCAGGGGTTTACAATGAGCAGTTCTTC. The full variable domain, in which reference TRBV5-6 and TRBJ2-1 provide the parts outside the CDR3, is DAGVTQSPTHLIKTRGQQVTLRCSPKSGHDTVSWYQQALGQGPQFIFQYYEEEERQRGNFPDRFSGHQFPNYSSELNVNALLLGDSALYLCASSLAAPKAGVYNEQFFGPGTRLTVL.

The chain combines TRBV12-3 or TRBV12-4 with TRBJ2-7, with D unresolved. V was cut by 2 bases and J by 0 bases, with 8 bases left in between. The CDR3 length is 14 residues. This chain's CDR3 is CASSLRRSSYEQYF. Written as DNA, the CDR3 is TGTGCCAGCAGTTTACGCCGGTCCTCCTACGAGCAGTACTTC.

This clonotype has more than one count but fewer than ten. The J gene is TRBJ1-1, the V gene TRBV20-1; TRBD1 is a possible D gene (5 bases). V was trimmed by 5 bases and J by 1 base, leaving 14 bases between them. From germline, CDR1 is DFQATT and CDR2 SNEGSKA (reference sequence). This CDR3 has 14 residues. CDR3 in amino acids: CSAHNRPGNTEAFF. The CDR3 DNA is TGCAGTGCTCATAACAGGCCGGGGAACACTGAAGCTTTCTTT.

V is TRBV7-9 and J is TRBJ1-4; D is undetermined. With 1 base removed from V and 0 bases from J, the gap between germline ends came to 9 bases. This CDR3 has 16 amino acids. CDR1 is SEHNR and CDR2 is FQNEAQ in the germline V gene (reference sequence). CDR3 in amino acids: CASSLGVGATNEKLFF. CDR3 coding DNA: TGTGCCAGCAGCTTAGGGGTGGGAGCAACTAATGAAAAACTGTTTTTT.

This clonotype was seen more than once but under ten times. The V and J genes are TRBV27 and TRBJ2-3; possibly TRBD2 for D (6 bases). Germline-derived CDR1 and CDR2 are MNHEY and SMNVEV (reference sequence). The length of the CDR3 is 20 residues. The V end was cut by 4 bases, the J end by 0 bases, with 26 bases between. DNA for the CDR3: TGTGCCAGCAGTTATTACGGAGGGCTGCCTGCCTCCACTAGCACAGATACGCAGTATTTT. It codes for CASSYYGGLPASTSTDTQYF.

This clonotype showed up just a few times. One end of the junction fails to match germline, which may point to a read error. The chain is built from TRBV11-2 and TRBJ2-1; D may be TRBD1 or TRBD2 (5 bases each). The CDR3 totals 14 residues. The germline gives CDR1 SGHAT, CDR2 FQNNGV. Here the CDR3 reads CASSPWGYGNGQFF. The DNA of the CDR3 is TGTGCCAGCAGCCCCTGGGGGTACGGGAATGGGCAGTTCTTC.

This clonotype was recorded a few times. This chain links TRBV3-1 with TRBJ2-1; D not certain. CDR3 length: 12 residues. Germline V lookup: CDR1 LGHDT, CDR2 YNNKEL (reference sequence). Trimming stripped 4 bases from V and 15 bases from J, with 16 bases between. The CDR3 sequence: CASSPSARAAFF. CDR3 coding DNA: TGTGCCAGCAGCCCATCCGCCCGGGCCGCGTTCTTC.

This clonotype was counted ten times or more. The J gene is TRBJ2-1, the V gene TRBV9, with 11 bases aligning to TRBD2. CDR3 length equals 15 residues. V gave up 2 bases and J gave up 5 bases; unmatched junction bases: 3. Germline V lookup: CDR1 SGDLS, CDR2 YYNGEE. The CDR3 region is CASSVTSGIDNEQFF. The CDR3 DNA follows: TGTGCCAGCAGCGTGACTAGCGGGATCGACAATGAGCAGTTCTTC.

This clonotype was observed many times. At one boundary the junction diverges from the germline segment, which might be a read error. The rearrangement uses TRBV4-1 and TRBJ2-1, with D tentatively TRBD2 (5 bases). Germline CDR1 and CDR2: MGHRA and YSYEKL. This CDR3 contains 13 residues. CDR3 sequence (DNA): TGTGCCAGCAGCCAAGGGAGTTACAATGAGCAGTTCTTC. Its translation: CASSQGSYNEQFF.

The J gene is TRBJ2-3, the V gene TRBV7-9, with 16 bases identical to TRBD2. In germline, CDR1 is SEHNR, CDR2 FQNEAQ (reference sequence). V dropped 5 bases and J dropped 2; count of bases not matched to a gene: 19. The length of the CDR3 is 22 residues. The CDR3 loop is CASSPLDMGLAGGSLNTDTQYF. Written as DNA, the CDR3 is TGTGCCAGCAGCCCCCTGGACATGGGACTAGCGGGAGGGTCCCTAAACACAGATACGCAGTATTTT.

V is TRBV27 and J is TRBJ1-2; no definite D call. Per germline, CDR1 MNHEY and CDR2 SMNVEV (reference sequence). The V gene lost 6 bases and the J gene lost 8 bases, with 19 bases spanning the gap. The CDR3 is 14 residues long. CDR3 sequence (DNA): TGTGCCAGCAGGGACCTGACGGCGGGGTCGGGCTACACCTTC. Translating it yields CASRDLTAGSGYTF.

CDR3 residues: CASAFSTEAFF. The CDR3 DNA sequence: TGTGCCAGCGCATTCTCCACTGAAGCTTTCTTT. The chain carries TRBV28 and TRBJ1-1; D gene uncertain. The CDR3 is made up of 11 amino acids. Germline CDR1 reads MDHEN; CDR2 reads SYDVKM. With 8 bases removed from V and 4 bases from J, the gap between germline ends came to 8 bases. Full variable domain (rest looked up from reference TRBV28 and TRBJ1-1): DVKVTQSSRYLVKRTGEKVFLECVQDMDHENMFWYRQDPGLGLRLIYFSYDVKMKEKGDIPEGYSVSREKKERFSLILESASTNQTSMYLCASAFSTEAFFGQGTRLTVV.

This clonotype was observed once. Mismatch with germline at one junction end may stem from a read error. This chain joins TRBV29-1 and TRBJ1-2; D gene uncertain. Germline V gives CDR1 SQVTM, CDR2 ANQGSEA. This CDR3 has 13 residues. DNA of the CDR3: TGCAGCGTTGGAGACTTCTCTAACTATGACTACACCTTC. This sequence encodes CSVGDFSNYDYTF.